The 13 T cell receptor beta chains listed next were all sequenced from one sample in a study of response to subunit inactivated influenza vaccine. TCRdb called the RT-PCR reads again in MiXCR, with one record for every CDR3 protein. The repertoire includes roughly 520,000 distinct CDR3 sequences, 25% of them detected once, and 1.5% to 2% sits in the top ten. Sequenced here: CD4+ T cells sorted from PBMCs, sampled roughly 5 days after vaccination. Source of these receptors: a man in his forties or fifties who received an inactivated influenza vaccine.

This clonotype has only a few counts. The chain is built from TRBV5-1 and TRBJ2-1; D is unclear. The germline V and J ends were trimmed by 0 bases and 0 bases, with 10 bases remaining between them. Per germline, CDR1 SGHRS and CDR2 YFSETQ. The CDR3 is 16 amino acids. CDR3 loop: CASSLVGRSSYNEQFF. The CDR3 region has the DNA TGCGCCAGCAGCTTGGTAGGCCGCAGCTCCTACAATGAGCAGTTCTTC.

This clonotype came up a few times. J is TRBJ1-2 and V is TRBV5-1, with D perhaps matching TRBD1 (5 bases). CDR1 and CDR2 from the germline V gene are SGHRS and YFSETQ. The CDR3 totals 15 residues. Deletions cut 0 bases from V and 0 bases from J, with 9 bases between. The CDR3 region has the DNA TGCGCCAGCAGCTTGGCCAGGGCATCTAACTATGGCTACACCTTC. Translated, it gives CASSLARASNYGYTF.

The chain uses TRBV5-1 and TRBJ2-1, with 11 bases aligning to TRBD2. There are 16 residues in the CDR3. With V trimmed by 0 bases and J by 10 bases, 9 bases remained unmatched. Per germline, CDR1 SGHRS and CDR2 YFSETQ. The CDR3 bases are TGCGCCAGCAGCTTGGTAGTAGCGGGAGGGCCACGGGAGCAGTTCTTC. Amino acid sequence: CASSLVVAGGPREQFF.

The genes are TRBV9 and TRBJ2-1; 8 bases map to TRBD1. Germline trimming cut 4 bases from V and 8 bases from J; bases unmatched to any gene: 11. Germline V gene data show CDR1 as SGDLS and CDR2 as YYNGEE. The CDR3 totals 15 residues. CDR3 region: CASSPDPGQGYEQFF. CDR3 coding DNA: TGTGCCAGCAGCCCCGACCCTGGACAGGGCTATGAGCAGTTCTTC.

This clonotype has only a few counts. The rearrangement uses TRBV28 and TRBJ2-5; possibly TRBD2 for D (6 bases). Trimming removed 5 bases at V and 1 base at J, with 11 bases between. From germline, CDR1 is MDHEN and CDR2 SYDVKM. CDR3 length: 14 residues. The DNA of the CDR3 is TGTGCCAGCAGTACACGGGACTTCCAAGAGACCCAGTACTTC. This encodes CASSTRDFQETQYF.

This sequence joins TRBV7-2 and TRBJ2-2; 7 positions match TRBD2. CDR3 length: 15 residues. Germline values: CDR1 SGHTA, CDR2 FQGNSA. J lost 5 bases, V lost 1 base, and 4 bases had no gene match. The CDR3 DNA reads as TGTGCCAGCAGCTTAGGGCGGGAGCGGACCGGGGAGCTGTTTTTT. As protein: CASSLGRERTGELFF.

This CDR3 is CASSLITGGRNEQFF. The CDR3 bases are TGTGCCAGCAGCTTAATCACAGGGGGGCGCAATGAGCAGTTCTTC. The chain uses TRBV7-8 and TRBJ2-1, with 8 bases identical to TRBD1. The CDR3 totals 15 residues. After removal of 2 bases from V and 6 bases from J, the junction contained 6 bases not matched to a gene. Germline V gene data show CDR1 as SGHVS and CDR2 as FQNEAQ.

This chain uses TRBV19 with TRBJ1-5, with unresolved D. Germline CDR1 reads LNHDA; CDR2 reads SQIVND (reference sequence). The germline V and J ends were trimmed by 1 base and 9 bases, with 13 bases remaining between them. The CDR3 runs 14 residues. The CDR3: CASSIGYDRLPQHF. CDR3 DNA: TGTGCCAGTAGTATAGGATATGACCGCCTGCCCCAGCATTTT. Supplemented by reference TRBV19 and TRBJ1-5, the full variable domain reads DGGITQSPKYLFRKEGQNVTLSCEQNLNHDAMYWYRQDPGQGLRLIYYSQIVNDFQKGDIAEGYSVSREKKESFPLTVTSAQKNPTAFYLCASSIGYDRLPQHFGDGTRLSIL.

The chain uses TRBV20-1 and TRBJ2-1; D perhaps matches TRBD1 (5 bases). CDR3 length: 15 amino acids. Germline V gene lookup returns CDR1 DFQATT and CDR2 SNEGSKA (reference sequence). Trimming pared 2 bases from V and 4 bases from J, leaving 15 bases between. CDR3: CSARKWGVLYNEQFF. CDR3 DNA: TGCAGTGCTAGAAAATGGGGCGTCCTGTACAATGAGCAGTTCTTC.

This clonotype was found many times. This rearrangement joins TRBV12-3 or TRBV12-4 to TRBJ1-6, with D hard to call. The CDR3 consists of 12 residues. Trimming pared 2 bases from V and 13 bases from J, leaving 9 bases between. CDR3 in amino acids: CASSLNGQPLHF. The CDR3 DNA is TGTGCCAGCAGTTTAAATGGGCAGCCCCTCCACTTT.

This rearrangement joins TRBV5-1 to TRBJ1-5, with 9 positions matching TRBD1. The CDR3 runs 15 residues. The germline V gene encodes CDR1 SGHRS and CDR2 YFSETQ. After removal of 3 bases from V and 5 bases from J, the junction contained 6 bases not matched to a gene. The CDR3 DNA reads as TGCGCCAGCAGCTCCGGGACAGGGAAAGATCAGCCCCAGCATTTT. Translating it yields CASSSGTGKDQPQHF.

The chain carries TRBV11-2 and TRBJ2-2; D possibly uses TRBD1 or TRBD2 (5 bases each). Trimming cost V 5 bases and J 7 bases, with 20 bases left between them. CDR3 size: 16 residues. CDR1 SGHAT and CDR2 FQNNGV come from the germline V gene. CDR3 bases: TGTGCCAGCAGCAAGAGGGTTGGCAGGGCGGGCGGGGAGCTGTTTTTT. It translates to CASSKRVGRAGGELFF.

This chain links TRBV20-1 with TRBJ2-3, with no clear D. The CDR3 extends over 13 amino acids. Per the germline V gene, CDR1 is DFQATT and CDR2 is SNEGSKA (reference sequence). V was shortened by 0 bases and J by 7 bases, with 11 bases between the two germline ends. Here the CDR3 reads CSARDTKINTQYF. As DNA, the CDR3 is TGCAGTGCTAGAGATACTAAAATCAATACGCAGTATTTT.